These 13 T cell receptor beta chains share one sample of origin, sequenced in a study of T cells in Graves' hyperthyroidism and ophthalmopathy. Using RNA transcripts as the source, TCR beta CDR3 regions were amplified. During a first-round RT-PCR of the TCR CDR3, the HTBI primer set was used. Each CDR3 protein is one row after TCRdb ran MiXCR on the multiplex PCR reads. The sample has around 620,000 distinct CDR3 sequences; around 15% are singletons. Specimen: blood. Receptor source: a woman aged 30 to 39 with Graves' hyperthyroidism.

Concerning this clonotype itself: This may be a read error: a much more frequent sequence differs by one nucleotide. The CDR3 here is CASNTSGRRGGEQYF. The CDR3 nucleotides are TGTGCCAGCAATACTAGCGGGAGGAGAGGTGGCGAGCAGTACTTC. The J gene is TRBJ2-7, the V gene TRBV28, with TRBD2 identical over 12 bases. The CDR3 is made up of 15 amino acids. The ends lost 7 bases at V and 6 bases at J; junction bases unmatched: 10. Germline-derived CDR1 and CDR2 are MDHEN and SYDVKM.

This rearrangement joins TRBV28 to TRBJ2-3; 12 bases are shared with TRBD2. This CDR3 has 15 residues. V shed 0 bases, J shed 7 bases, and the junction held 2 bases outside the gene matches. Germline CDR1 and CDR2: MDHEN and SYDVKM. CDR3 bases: TGTGCCAGCAGTTTATGGACTAGCGGGAGAAATACGCAGTATTTT. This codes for CASSLWTSGRNTQYF.

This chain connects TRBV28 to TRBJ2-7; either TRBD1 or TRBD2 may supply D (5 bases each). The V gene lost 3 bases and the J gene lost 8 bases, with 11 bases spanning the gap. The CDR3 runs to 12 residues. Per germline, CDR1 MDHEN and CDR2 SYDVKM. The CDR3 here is CASSFNRRKQYF. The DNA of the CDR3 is TGTGCCAGCAGTTTTAACAGGAGGAAGCAGTACTTC.

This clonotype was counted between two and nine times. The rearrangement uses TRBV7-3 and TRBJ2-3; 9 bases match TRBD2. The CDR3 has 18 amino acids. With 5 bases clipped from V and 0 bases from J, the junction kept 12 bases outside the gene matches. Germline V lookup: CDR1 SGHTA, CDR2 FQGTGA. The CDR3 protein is CASSRSRSSGGSTDTQYF. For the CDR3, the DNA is TGTGCCAGCAGCAGATCTCGCAGTAGCGGGGGAAGCACAGATACGCAGTATTTT.

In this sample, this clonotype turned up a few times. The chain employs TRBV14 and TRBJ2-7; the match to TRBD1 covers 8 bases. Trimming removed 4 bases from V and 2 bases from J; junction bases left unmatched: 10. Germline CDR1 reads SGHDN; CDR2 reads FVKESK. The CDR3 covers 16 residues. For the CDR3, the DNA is TGTGCCAGCAGCCTGATGACAGGGGCCACAACCTACGAGCAGTACTTC. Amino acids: CASSLMTGATTYEQYF.

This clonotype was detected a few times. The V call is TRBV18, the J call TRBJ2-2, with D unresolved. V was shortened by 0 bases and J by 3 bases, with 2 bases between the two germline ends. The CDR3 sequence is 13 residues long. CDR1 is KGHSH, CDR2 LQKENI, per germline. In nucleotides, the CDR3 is TGTGCCAGCTCACCACCGTACACCGGGGAGCTGTTTTTT. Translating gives CASSPPYTGELFF.

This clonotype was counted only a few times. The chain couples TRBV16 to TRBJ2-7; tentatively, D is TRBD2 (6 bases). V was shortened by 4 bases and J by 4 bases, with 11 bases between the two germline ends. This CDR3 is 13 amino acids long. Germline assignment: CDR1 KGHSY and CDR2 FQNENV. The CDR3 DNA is TGTGCCAGCAGCCCAGAGCGGGCGTACGAGCAGTACTTC. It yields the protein CASSPERAYEQYF.

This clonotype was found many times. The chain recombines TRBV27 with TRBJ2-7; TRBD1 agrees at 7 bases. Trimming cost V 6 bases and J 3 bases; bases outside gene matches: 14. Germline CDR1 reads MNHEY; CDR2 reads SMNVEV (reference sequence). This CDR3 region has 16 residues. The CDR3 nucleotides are TGTGCCAGCAGCCGTATACCGGGACAGCTAATCTACGAGCAGTACTTC. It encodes CASSRIPGQLIYEQYF.

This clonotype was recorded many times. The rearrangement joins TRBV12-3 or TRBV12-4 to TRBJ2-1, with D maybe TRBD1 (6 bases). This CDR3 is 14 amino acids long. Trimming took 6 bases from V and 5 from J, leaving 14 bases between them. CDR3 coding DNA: TGTGCCAGCAGGAGAGTTCAGGGGAACAATGAGCAGTTCTTC. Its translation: CASRRVQGNNEQFF.

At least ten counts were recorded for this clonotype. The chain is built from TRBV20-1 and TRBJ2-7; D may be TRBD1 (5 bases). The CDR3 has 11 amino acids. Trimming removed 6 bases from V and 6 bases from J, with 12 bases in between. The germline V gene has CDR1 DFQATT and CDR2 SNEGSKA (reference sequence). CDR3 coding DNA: TGCAGTGCGCCTGACAGAGGCGAGCAGTACTTC. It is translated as CSAPDRGEQYF.

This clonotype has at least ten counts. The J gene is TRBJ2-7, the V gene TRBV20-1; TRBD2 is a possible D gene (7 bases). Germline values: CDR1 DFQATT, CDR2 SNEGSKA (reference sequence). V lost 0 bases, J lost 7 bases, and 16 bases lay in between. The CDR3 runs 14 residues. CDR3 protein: CSARDLGGAGEQYF. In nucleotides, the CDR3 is TGCAGTGCTAGAGACTTAGGGGGGGCCGGGGAGCAGTACTTC.

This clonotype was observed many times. The CDR3 sequence: CASSLGVRGLAFF. The CDR3 DNA reads as TGTGCCAGCAGTTTAGGGGTCAGGGGGCTGGCTTTCTTT. The rearrangement uses TRBV12-3 or TRBV12-4 and TRBJ1-1; the match to TRBD1 covers 8 bases. V shed 1 base and J 11 bases; nucleotides not matched to a gene: 6. This CDR3 has 13 amino acids.

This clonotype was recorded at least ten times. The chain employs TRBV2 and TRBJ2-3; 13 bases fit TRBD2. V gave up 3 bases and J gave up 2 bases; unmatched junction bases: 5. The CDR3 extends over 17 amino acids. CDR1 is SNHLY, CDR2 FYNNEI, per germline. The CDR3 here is CASSDSLAGGPTDTQYF. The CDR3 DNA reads TGTGCCAGCAGTGACTCACTAGCGGGAGGGCCCACAGATACGCAGTATTTT.